This T cell receptor (beta chain) originates from a study of blood T cell repertoires in COVID-19. The germline V and J ends were trimmed by 3 bases and 4 bases, with 4 bases remaining between them. The CDR3 consists of 11 residues. The germline V gene has CDR1 SGDLS and CDR2 YYNGEE. The data were produced by immunoSEQ multiplex PCR, yet TCRdb's version contains in-frame clones alone and is incomplete. The profile shows about 190,000 clones, 65% to 80% of them singletons. Only one count was recorded for this clone. The gene calls are TRBV9 and TRBJ1-2, with D hard to call. The sequence derives from a man in his fifties or sixties who had recovered from COVID-19. The sample comprised peripheral blood. The CDR3 spells CASSDTYGYTF. The DNA for the CDR3 is TGTGCCAGCAGCGACACCTATGGCTACACCTTC.